A selection of T cell receptor beta chains follows, all from one sample in a study of molecular identifiers for immune sequencing clone quantification. Each CDR3 protein is one row after TCRdb ran MiXCR on the PCR reads. Among more than 85,000 distinct CDR3 sequences listed, roughly a third were seen once. What was sequenced was naive CD8+ T cells from blood, with Jurkat cell RNA spiked in. The receptors shown here come from a human donor in good health. Some libraries in this study had Jurkat cell RNA spiked in. CDR3s include the opening cysteine and the closing phenylalanine or tryptophan. The D gene is left open where the match is weak. The size entry is marked missing in some rows and otherwise reads once, few, many or a size class.

D gene	V gene	clone size	J gene	CDR3 length	CDR3 protein	CDR3 DNA
NA	TRBV20-1	few	TRBJ1-1	13	CSARDYLNTEAFF	TGCAGTGCTAGAGATTACTTGAACACTGAAGCTTTCTTT
NA	TRBV11-3	few	TRBJ2-7	15	CASSPKVGRSYEQYF	TGTGCCAGCAGCCCAAAAGTCGGGCGGTCCTACGAGCAGTACTTC
NA	TRBV2	NA	TRBJ1-3	15	CASSEDSASGNTIYF	TGTGCCAGCAGTGAGGACAGCGCCTCTGGAAACACCATATATTTT
TRBD2	TRBV11-2	NA	TRBJ2-1	18	CASSFYPQAGEGYNEQFF	TGTGCCAGCAGCTTTTACCCGCAAGCGGGAGAGGGATACAATGAGCAGTTCTTC
NA	TRBV20-1	few	TRBJ1-1	14	CSALRTILYTEAFF	TGCAGTGCCCTTCGGACAATCCTATATACTGAAGCTTTCTTT
TRBD1	TRBV5-4	NA	TRBJ2-7	15	CASSLEGQAPLEQYF	TGTGCCAGCAGCTTGGAAGGACAGGCCCCCCTCGAGCAGTACTTC
TRBD2	TRBV5-6	few	TRBJ2-5	16	CASSSMTSGKQETQYF	TGTGCCAGCAGCTCAATGACTAGCGGGAAACAAGAGACCCAGTACTTC
NA	TRBV7-9	NA	TRBJ1-2	16	CASSPGLDGSTYGYTF	TGTGCCAGCAGCCCAGGCTTGGACGGAAGTACCTATGGCTACACCTTC
NA	TRBV20-1	NA	TRBJ1-5	12	CSALGPNQPQQF	TGCAGTGCTCTGGGCCCCAATCAGCCCCAGCAGTTT
TRBD1	TRBV27	NA	TRBJ2-7	16	CASSSIGTGLIYEQYF	TGTGCCAGCAGTTCAATTGGGACAGGACTGATTTACGAGCAGTACTTC
NA	TRBV6-5	NA	TRBJ2-7	13	CASSYSKEYEQYF	TGTGCCAGCAGTTACTCGAAGGAGTACGAGCAGTACTTC
TRBD1	TRBV11-2	NA	TRBJ1-5	17	CASSLGTGTGRGQPQHF	TGTGCCAGCAGCTTAGGCACCGGGACAGGGCGCGGTCAGCCCCAGCATTTT
NA	TRBV9	few	TRBJ2-7	14	CASSVLSSGYEQYF	TGTGCCAGCAGCGTATTATCCAGCGGCTACGAGCAGTACTTC
TRBD2	TRBV2	many	TRBJ2-7	14	CASSSGRRSYEQYF	TGTGCCAGCAGCAGCGGGAGAAGGAGCTACGAGCAGTACTTC
NA	TRBV11-2	NA	TRBJ2-1	19	CASSYRGRVLAGQPNEQFF	TGTGCCAGCAGCTACAGGGGGCGGGTACTAGCGGGGCAACCCAATGAGCAGTTCTTC
TRBD2	TRBV15	NA	TRBJ2-1	16	CAISRDQSSASGYLFF	TGTGCCATCAGCAGAGATCAATCCTCGGCTAGCGGTTATCTGTTCTTC
NA	TRBV27	NA	TRBJ2-7	15	CASSFGGDCSYEQYF	TGTGCCAGCAGTTTCGGGGGAGATTGCTCCTACGAGCAGTACTTC
NA	TRBV25-1	NA	TRBJ2-7	14	CACSDGAGAYEQYF	TGTGCCTGCAGTGATGGGGCAGGGGCTTACGAGCAGTACTTC
TRBD2	TRBV3-1	few	TRBJ2-3	16	CASSPQSGRSTDTQYF	TGTGCCAGCAGCCCCCAAAGCGGGAGGAGCACAGATACGCAGTATTTT
NA	TRBV27	many	TRBJ1-5	15	CASSLWQGSNQPQHF	TGTGCCAGCAGTTTATGGCAGGGCAGCAATCAGCCCCAGCATTTT
NA	TRBV4-1	NA	TRBJ2-7	15	CASRQAAGTGSEQYF	TGCGCCAGCCGCCAGGCGGCCGGGACGGGGTCCGAGCAGTACTTC
TRBD1	TRBV12-5	few	TRBJ1-4	16	CASGCPGDRPCEKLFF	TGTGCTAGTGGTTGCCCCGGGGACAGGCCCTGTGAAAAACTGTTTTTT
TRBD1	TRBV29-1	NA	TRBJ1-2	9	CSVGQGFRF	TGCAGCGTTGGACAGGGGTTCCGCTTC
NA	TRBV6-2/TRBV6-3	NA	TRBJ2-7	15	CASSPSDSLIYEQYF	TGTGCCAGCAGTCCTTCTGATTCCCTAATCTACGAGCAGTACTTC
TRBD2	TRBV27	NA	TRBJ2-7	15	CASSFGLAGGYEQYF	TGTGCCAGCAGTTTCGGGCTAGCGGGAGGCTACGAGCAGTACTTC
NA	TRBV4-2	few	TRBJ2-2	15	CASSQAARGSGELFF	TGTGCCAGCAGCCAAGCGGCCAGGGGATCCGGGGAGCTGTTTTTT
TRBD2	TRBV6-6	many	TRBJ2-3	15	CASSSLAGDTDTQYF	TGTGCCAGCAGTTCACTAGCGGGAGACACAGATACGCAGTATTTT
NA	TRBV4-2	few	TRBJ1-5	14	CASRGLGSNQPQHF	TGTGCCAGCAGAGGGCTTGGGAGCAATCAGCCCCAGCATTTT
NA	TRBV4-2	NA	TRBJ2-7	14	CASSQGQGGDELYF	TGTGCCAGCAGCCAAGGGCAGGGGGGGGACGAGCTGTACTTC
NA	TRBV9	few	TRBJ1-5	15	CASSVGGSGNQPQHF	TGTGCCAGCAGCGTGGGGGGCTCCGGCAATCAGCCCCAGCATTTT
NA	TRBV2	NA	TRBJ2-4	15	CASKQGWLAKNIQYF	TGTGCCAGCAAGCAGGGGTGGTTAGCCAAAAACATTCAGTACTTC
TRBD1	TRBV28	few	TRBJ2-7	13	CASRKTGGYEQYF	TGTGCCAGCAGGAAGACAGGGGGCTACGAGCAGTACTTC
NA	TRBV28	NA	TRBJ2-7	17	CASSYLVSGASTCEQYF	TGTGCCAGCAGTTACCTGGTGAGCGGAGCTTCCACCTGCGAGCAGTACTTC
NA	TRBV27	few	TRBJ2-3	12	CASNGDTDTQYF	TGTGCCAGCAACGGGGACACAGATACGCAGTATTTT
NA	TRBV6-6	few	TRBJ1-2	13	CASTIGPNYGYTF	TGTGCCAGCACGATAGGTCCGAACTATGGCTACACCTTC
TRBD1	TRBV25-1	NA	TRBJ2-7	14	CASMGTGIRYEQYF	TGTGCCAGCATGGGGACAGGGATAAGGTACGAGCAGTACTTC
NA	TRBV28	NA	TRBJ2-7	12	CASSREGYEQYF	TGTGCCAGCAGTCGAGAGGGCTACGAGCAGTACTTC
TRBD1	TRBV28	NA	TRBJ2-7	14	CASRLGQVLYEQYF	TGTGCCAGCAGACTTGGACAGGTGCTATACGAGCAGTACTTC
NA	TRBV19	NA	TRBJ2-2	14	CASNHGSNTGELFF	TGTGCCAGTAACCATGGCTCGAACACCGGGGAGCTGTTTTTT
NA	TRBV5-4	few	TRBJ2-7	12	CASSSFGGEQYF	TGTGCCAGCAGCTCCTTTGGGGGCGAGCAGTACTTC
TRBD2	TRBV4-1	NA	TRBJ2-1	16	CASSQPGGPIHNEQFF	TGCGCCAGCAGCCAACCGGGAGGGCCTATCCACAATGAGCAGTTCTTC
NA	TRBV7-9	many	TRBJ1-1	12	CASRVGGTEAFF	TGTGCCAGCAGGGTAGGGGGCACTGAAGCTTTCTTT
NA	TRBV6-2/TRBV6-3	NA	TRBJ2-1	13	CASSFRARNEQFF	TGTGCCAGCAGTTTCAGGGCACGTAATGAGCAGTTCTTC
NA	TRBV9	NA	TRBJ2-7	14	CASSVAWGSNEQYF	TGTGCCAGCAGCGTAGCATGGGGTAGCAACGAGCAGTACTTC
NA	TRBV10-3	many	TRBJ1-1	14	CAIGEGGRGTEAFF	TGTGCCATCGGGGAAGGGGGGCGAGGCACTGAAGCTTTCTTT
NA	TRBV7-6	NA	TRBJ2-7	13	CAGSLEQSYEQYF	TGTGCCGGCAGCTTAGAACAGAGCTACGAGCAGTACTTC
TRBD1	TRBV7-9	NA	TRBJ2-7	14	CASSLVGQGYEQYF	TGTGCCAGCAGCTTAGTGGGACAGGGGTACGAGCAGTACTTC
NA	TRBV29-1	many	TRBJ2-3	11	CTLGGPDTQYF	TGCACCCTTGGCGGTCCAGATACGCAGTATTTT
TRBD1	TRBV12-3/TRBV12-4	NA	TRBJ2-5	18	CASSFWPGGQGKEETQYF	TGTGCCAGCAGTTTTTGGCCCGGAGGACAGGGCAAGGAAGAGACCCAGTACTTC